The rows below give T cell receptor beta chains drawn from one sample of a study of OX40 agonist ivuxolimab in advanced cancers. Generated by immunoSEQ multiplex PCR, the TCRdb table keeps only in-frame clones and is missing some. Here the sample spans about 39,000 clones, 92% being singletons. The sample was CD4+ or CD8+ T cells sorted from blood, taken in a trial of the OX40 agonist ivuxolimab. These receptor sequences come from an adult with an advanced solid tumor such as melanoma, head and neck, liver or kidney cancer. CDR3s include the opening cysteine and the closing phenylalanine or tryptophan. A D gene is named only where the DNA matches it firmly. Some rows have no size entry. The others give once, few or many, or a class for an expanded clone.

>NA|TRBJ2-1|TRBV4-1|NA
TGCGCCACTTCTAATGGCGAGCAGTTCTTC
CATSNGEQFF
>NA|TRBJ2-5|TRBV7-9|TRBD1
TGTGCCAGCAGCCCCCCGGGACAGGCAGAGGAGACCCAGTACTTC
CASSPPGQAEETQYF
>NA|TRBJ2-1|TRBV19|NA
TGTGCCAGTAGTATAGCGGGGATAGAGACAAGTGAGCAGTTCTTC
CASSIAGIETSEQFF
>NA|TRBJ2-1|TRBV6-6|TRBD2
TGTGCCAGCAGTTACTCGACTAGCGGGAGAGACAATGAGCAGTTCTTC
CASSYSTSGRDNEQFF
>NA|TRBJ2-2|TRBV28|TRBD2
TGTGCCAGCAGTCCAAGGACTAGCGGGTTTTCCGGGGAGCTGTTTTTT
CASSPRTSGFSGELFF
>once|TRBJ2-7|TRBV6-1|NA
TGTGCCAGCAGTGATGGCGAGCAGTACTTC
CASSDGEQYF
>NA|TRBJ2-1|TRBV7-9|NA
TGTGCCAGCAGGCCCGAAGGGCTCAATGAGCAGTTCTTC
CASRPEGLNEQFF
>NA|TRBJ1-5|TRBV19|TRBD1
TGTGCCAGTAAACAGGGGAATCAGCCCCAGCATTTT
CASKQGNQPQHF
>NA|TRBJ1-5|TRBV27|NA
TGTGCCAGCCGGGGGTATAGCAATCAGCCCCAGCATTTT
CASRGYSNQPQHF
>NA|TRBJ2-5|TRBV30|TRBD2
TGTGCCTGGAGTGTACTGGGGGAGGGGCAAGAGACCCAGTACTTC
CAWSVLGEGQETQYF
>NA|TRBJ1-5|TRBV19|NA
TGTGCCAGTAGTATAGATCGGCAAGGCCGGGGCAATCAGCCCCAGCATTTT
CASSIDRQGRGNQPQHF
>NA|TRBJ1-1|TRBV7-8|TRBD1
TGTGCCAGCAGCCTCCGACAGGGGACCACTGAAGCTTTCTTT
CASSLRQGTTEAFF
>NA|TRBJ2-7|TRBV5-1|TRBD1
TGCGCCAGCAGCTTGGTAAGGGGGCAGACCTACGAGCAGTACTTC
CASSLVRGQTYEQYF
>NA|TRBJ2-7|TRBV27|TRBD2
TGTGCCAGCAGTCCACCATTCCTAGCGGGAGTTTTCCACGAGCAGTACTTC
CASSPPFLAGVFHEQYF
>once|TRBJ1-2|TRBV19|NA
TGTGCCAGTAGTCCCGACAGGACCGGTAACTATGGCTACACCTTC
CASSPDRTGNYGYTF
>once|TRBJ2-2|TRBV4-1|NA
TGCGCCAGCAGCCAAGTGGGTCTGAACACCGGGGAGCTGTTTTTT
CASSQVGLNTGELFF
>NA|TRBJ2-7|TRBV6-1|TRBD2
TGTGCCAGCAGTGAGACGGGACTAGCGACCTACGAGCAGTACTTC
CASSETGLATYEQYF
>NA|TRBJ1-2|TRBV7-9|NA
TGTGCCAGCAGCTTATTGGGCAGTATCTATGGCTACACCTTC
CASSLLGSIYGYTF
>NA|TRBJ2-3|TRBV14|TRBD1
TGTGCCAGCAGCCCAGGGGGCGTTACAGATACGCAGTATTTT
CASSPGGVTDTQYF
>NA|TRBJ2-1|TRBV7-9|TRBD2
TGTGCCAGCAGCTTAGGGCTAGCGGGAGATCTTTTGGGGAATGAGCAGTTCTTC
CASSLGLAGDLLGNEQFF
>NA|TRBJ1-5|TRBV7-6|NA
TGTGCCAGCAGCCGCGGGGAAGATCAGCCCCAGCATTTT
CASSRGEDQPQHF
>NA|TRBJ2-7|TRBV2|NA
TGTGCCAGCAGTTCTACAGGGATTTTTTCCTACGAGCAGTACTTC
CASSSTGIFSYEQYF
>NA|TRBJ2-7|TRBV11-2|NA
TGTGCCAGTGGGGGGACAATCAGCTCCTACGAGCAGTACTTC
CASGGTISSYEQYF
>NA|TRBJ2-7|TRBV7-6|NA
TGTGCCAGCAGCGCCGGTCTAGCCTACGAGCAGTACTTC
CASSAGLAYEQYF
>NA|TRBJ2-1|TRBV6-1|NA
TGTGCCAGCAGTGAGGGCGGGCACAATGAGCAGTTCTTC
CASSEGGHNEQFF
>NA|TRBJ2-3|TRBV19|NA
TGTGCCAGTAGTATAGTGGGAGGAGCCACAGATACGCAGTATTTT
CASSIVGGATDTQYF
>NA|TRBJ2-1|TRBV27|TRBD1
TGTGCCAGCAGTTGGGACAGAGATACAAATGAGCAGTTCTTC
CASSWDRDTNEQFF
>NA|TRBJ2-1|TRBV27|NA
TGTGCCAGCAGTTTTGGGGGGCCTAGCAATGAGCAGTTCTTC
CASSFGGPSNEQFF
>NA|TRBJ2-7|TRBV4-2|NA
TGTGCCAGCAGCCAAGAGGTGCAGGGGACACAAGTTTACGAGCAGTACTTC
CASSQEVQGTQVYEQYF
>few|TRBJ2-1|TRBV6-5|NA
TGTGCCAGCAGGGGGAGGAGTACCTACAATGAGCAGTTCTTC
CASRGRSTYNEQFF
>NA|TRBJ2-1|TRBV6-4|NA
TGTGCCAGCGCCAGGGACGACTACAATGAGCAGTTCTTC
CASARDDYNEQFF
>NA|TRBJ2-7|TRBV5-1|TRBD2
TGCGCCAGCAGCTTGGAGGCTAGCGGTTCCTTCTACGAGCAGTACTTC
CASSLEASGSFYEQYF
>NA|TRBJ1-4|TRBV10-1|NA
TGCGCCAGCAGTGAGTCCGGTACAACTAATGAAAAACTGTTTTTT
CASSESGTTNEKLFF
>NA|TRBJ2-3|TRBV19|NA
TGTGCCAGTAGCGAGACTAGTACTAGCACAGATACGCAGTATTTT
CASSETSTSTDTQYF
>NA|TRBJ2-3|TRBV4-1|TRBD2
TGCGCCAGCAGGGAAGGACTAGTTGGGGCAGATACGCAGTATTTT
CASREGLVGADTQYF
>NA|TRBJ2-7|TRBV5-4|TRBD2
TGTGCCAGCAGCTCAGGACTAGCTTACGAGCAGTACTTC
CASSSGLAYEQYF
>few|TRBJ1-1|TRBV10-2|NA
TGCGCCAGCAGTGAGTCTGGAGGGAACACTGAAGCTTTCTTT
CASSESGGNTEAFF
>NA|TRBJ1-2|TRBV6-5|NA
TGTGCCAGCAGTTACAGTCCCAGAACAAATGGCTACACCTTC
CASSYSPRTNGYTF
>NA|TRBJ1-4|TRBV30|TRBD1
TGTGCCTCTTCCGGGACAGGGGGCACTACTAATGAAAAACTGTTTTTT
CASSGTGGTTNEKLFF
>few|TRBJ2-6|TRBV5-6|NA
TGTGCCAGCAGCCCCCCCGTTACTGGGGCCAACGTCCTGACTTTC
CASSPPVTGANVLTF
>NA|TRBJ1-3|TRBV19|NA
TGTGCCAGTAGTCCCGGAGTATTTGGAAACACCATATATTTT
CASSPGVFGNTIYF
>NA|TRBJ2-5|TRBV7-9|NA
TGTGCCAGCAGCTTACAAGGCTGGGAGACCCAGTACTTC
CASSLQGWETQYF
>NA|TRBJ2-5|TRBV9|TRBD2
TGTGCCAGCAGCGTAGTCCGGTCGACTAGCGGGAGTCGAGAGACCCAGTACTTC
CASSVVRSTSGSRETQYF
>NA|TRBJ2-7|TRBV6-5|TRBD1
TGTGCCAGCAGTTCGGGACAGAATTACTACGAGCAGTACTTC
CASSSGQNYYEQYF
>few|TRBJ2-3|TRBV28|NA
TGTGCCAGCAGTGCCCCTTCCGCCGCCACAGATACGCAGTATTTT
CASSAPSAATDTQYF
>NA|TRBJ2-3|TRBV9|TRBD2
TGTGCCAGCAGCGTAGCGGCTAGCGGGACGGATACGCAGTATTTT
CASSVAASGTDTQYF
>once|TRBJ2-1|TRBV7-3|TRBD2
TGTGCCAGCAGCCGTACTAGCGGGGCCGGTAATGAGCAGTTCTTC
CASSRTSGAGNEQFF
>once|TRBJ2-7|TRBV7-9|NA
TGTGCCAGCAGCTCCCAGGGGGGGGCGCCCCTCGAGCAGTACTTC
CASSSQGGAPLEQYF
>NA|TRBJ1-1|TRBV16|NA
TGTGCCAGCAGCCAATGGCCGGTAGACACTGAAGCTTTCTTT
CASSQWPVDTEAFF
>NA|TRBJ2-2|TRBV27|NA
TGTGCCAGCAGTTCTCCCCACGGATGGCCCGGGGAGCTGTTTTTT
CASSSPHGWPGELFF
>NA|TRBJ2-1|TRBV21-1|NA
TGTGCCAGCACCATTGGGCCCTACTCCTACAATGAGCAGTTCTTC
CASTIGPYSYNEQFF
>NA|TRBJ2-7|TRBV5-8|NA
TGTGCCAGCAGCTACGGGACTTACGAGCAGTACTTC
CASSYGTYEQYF
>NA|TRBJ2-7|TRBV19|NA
TGTGCCAGTAGTATAGGCGGGTCAGGAGAGCAGTACTTC
CASSIGGSGEQYF
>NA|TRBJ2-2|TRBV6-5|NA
TGTGCCAGCAGACTAGCCAAGAACACCGGGGAGCTGTTTTTT
CASRLAKNTGELFF